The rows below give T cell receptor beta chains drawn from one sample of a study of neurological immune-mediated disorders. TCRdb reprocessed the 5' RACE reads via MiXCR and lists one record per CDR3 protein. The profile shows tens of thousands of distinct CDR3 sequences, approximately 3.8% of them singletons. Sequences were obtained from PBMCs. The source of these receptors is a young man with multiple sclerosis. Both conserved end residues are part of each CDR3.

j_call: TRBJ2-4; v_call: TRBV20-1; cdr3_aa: CSAETPGRGTKNIQYF
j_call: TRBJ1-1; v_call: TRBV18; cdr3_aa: CASSLGPPTDPAFF
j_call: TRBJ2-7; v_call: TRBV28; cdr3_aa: CASSSPTRQYF
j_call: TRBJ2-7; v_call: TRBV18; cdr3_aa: CASSPMEGETYEQYF
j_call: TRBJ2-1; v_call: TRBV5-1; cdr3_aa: CASSLGVAPYNEQFF
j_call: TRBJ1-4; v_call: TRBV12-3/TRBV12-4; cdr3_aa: CASSFLSAYNEKLFF
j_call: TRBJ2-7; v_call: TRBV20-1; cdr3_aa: CSARLGQGFYEQYF
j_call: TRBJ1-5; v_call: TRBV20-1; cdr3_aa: CSARDGGESNQPQHF
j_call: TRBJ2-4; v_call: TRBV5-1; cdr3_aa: CASSFTDSRTRNIQYF
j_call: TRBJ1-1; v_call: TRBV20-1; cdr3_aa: CSARVAGRPEAFF
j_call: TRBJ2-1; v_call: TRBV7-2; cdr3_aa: CASSLAGGRTYNEQFF
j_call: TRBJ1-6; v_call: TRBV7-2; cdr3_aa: CASRAGPGPRPLNF
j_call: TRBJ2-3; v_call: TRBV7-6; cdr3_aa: CASSPGPRTDTQYF
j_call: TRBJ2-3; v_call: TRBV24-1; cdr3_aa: CATSDLPGITDTQYF
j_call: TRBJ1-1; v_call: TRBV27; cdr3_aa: CASSLSRQNTEAFF
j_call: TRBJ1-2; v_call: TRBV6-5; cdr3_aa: CASSYSLRDGYTF
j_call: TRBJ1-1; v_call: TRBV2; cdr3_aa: CARKTEDTEAFF
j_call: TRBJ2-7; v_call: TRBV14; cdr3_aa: CASSPTGVYEQYF
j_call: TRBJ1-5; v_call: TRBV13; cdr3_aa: CASSKAGNQPQHF
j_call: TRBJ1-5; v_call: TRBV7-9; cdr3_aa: CASSLGMDEDQPQHF
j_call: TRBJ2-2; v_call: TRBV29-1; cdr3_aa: CSVGPGLAKGELFF
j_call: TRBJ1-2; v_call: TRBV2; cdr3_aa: CASRDRHGYTF
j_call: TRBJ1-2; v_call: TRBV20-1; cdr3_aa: CSARDQTVRNYGYTF
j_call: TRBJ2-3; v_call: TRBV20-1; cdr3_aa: CSARRLAGTDTQYF
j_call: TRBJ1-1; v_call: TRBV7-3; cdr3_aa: CASSFGGGSGGNTEAFF
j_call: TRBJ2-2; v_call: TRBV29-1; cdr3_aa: CSVAVLTGELFF
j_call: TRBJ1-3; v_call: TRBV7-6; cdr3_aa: CASSAATGFSGNTIYF
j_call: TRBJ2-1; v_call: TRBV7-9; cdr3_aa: CASSFRVGLAGVEAYNEQFF
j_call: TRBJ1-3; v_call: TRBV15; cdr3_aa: CATSAGSGNTIYF
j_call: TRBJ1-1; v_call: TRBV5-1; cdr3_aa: CASSLARDRGAFF
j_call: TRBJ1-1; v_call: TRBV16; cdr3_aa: CASSQDRAGNTDTEAFF
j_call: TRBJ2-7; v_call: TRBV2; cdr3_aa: CASREGVTSYEQYF
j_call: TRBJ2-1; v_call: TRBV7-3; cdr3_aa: CASSLYGPSSGRDNEQFF
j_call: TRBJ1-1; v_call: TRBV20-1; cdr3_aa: CSARSGATTEAFF
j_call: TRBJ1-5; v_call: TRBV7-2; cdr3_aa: CASRISGGNQPQHF